This T cell receptor beta chain was sequenced for a study of tumor-infiltrating lymphocytes in primary liver carcinoma. The CDR3 runs to 13 residues. Per germline, CDR1 SEHNR and CDR2 FQNEAQ (reference sequence). The V gene lost 6 bases and the J gene lost 7 bases, with 16 bases spanning the gap. TCR beta cDNA was made from 450 to 600 ng total RNA with a constant-region primer. Library construction for TCR beta comprised three nested multiplex PCR rounds performed with slightly modified ARM-PCR. Two initial PCR rounds of about 9 cycles each paired TRBV1-TRBV30 forward primers with a C-beta reverse primer. Via MiXCR, TCRdb re-called the multiplex PCR reads, giving one row per CDR3 protein. The sample contains 50,000 to 60,000 distinct CDR3 sequences, about 78% of which appear only once. From 20-30 mg of unsorted bulk tissue, DNA and RNA were co-extracted together. Tumor samples were assessed, and every one had over 75% viable tumor cells.

This clonotype was found once. The J gene is TRBJ2-7, the V gene TRBV7-9; D perhaps matches TRBD2 (6 bases). The sample was liver tumor tissue from sampling region 5. The subset: tumor region T5, tumor centre. This TCR was sampled from a man in his forties or fifties with primary liver carcinoma and hepatitis B virus infection. The CDR3 region is CASSYGGEEEQYF. Written as DNA, the CDR3 is TGTGCCAGCAGTTATGGAGGGGAGGAGGAGCAGTACTTC.